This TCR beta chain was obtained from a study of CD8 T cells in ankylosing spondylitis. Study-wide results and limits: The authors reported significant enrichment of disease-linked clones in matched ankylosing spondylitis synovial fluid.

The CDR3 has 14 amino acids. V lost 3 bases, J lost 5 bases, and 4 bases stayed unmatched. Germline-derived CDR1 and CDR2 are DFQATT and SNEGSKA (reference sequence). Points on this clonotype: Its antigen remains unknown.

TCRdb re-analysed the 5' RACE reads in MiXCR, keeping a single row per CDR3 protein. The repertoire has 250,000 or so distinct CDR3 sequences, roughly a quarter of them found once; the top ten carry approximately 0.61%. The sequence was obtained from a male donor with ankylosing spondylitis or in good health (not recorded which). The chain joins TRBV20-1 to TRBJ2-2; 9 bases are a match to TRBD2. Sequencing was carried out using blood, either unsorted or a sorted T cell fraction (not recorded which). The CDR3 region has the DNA TGCAGTGCTAGGTTTAGCGGGGGTACCGGGGAGCTGTTTTTT. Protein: CSARFSGGTGELFF.